This T cell receptor beta chain is drawn from a study of T cell clones after liver transplantation. Turning to the study itself: Immunosuppression withdrawal was tried within 2 years after liver transplantation in this trial. A pre-transplant mixed lymphocyte reaction with TCRbeta sequencing defined graft-donor-reactive clones followed in post-transplant blood.

V dropped 5 bases and J dropped 1 base, with 6 bases sitting between them. CDR1 is SGHRS and CDR2 is YFSETQ in the germline V gene. This CDR3 has 12 residues. The method was immunoSEQ multiplex PCR; TCRdb's version includes in-frame clones alone and lacks a portion of them. The data contain over 70,000 clones, 80% of them singletons. CD3+CD4+ and CD3+CD8+ cells were FACS-sorted from thawed unstimulated PBMCs. The receptor's source is a human patient who received a liver transplant. The graft donor may have given rise to some T cells. This material consisted of CD4+ T cells from blood, taken 12 months after liver transplant. V is TRBV5-1 and J is TRBJ2-5; the D is unclear. The CDR3 is CASRVPQETQYF. CDR3 DNA sequence: TGCGCCAGCAGAGTTCCCCAAGAGACCCAGTACTTC.